This TCR beta chain came from a study of glioma-infiltrating T cells. The CDR3 consists of 12 residues. Trimming pared 6 bases from V and 3 bases from J, leaving 8 bases between. Germline assignment: CDR1 KGHDR and CDR2 SFDVKD. Amplification of TCR alpha and beta CDR3 regions from RNA used iRepertoire nested multiplex PCR. TCRdb analysed the multiplex PCR reads with MiXCR anew, one entry per CDR3 protein. The sample contains roughly 100,000 distinct CDR3 sequences, about 40% of which appear only once. Many counts were recorded for this clonotype. Material for sequencing was glioma tissue, nonneoplastic brain tissue, or PBMCs (not recorded which). The chain carries TRBV24-1 and TRBJ2-7; D not certain. This TCR came from a human donor with low-grade glioma or glioblastoma, undergoing nonglioma brain surgery, or in good health (not recorded which). The CDR3 sequence: CATSPDGYEQYF. In DNA, the CDR3 is TGTGCCACCAGTCCGGACGGCTACGAGCAGTACTTC.